The 30 T cell receptor beta chains below come from one sample, sequenced in a study of OX40 agonist ivuxolimab in advanced cancers. The assay was immunoSEQ multiplex PCR, and TCRdb's table has in-frame clones only and misses some. This table has tens of thousands of clones, around 89% appearing once. The input for sequencing was CD4+ or CD8+ T cells sorted from blood, taken in a trial of the OX40 agonist ivuxolimab. All receptors derive from an adult with an advanced solid tumor such as melanoma, head and neck, liver or kidney cancer.

The rearrangement links TRBV4-2 to TRBJ2-5; TRBD2 matches at 10 bases. This CDR3 has 15 residues. V lost 4 bases, J lost 2 bases, and 4 bases stayed unmatched. Germline V gives CDR1 LGHNA, CDR2 YNFKEQ. The CDR3 loop is CASSPVTSGQETQYF. CDR3 DNA sequence: TGTGCCAGCAGCCCTGTGACTAGCGGGCAAGAGACCCAGTACTTC.

The chain joins TRBV5-6 to TRBJ2-7; D gene uncertain. This CDR3 region has 15 residues. Trimming took off 5 bases at V and 3 bases at J, with 18 bases between the two ends. Germline V CDR1 and CDR2: SGHDT, YYEEEE. CDR3: CASSLKGIQVYEQYF. The CDR3 coding sequence is TGTGCCAGCAGTCTTAAGGGTATTCAGGTCTACGAGCAGTACTTC. Looking up the rest from reference TRBV5-6 and TRBJ2-7 gives the full variable domain: DAGVTQSPTHLIKTRGQQVTLRCSPKSGHDTVSWYQQALGQGPQFIFQYYEEEERQRGNFPDRFSGHQFPNYSSELNVNALLLGDSALYLCASSLKGIQVYEQYFGPGTRLTVT.

V and J are TRBV11-3 and TRBJ2-2, with unresolved D. CDR1 and CDR2 from the germline V gene are SGHNT and YENEEA. With 3 bases removed from V and 4 bases from J, the gap between germline ends came to 6 bases. This CDR3 comprises 13 residues. CDR3: CASSFSATGELFF. The CDR3 nucleotides are TGTGCCAGCAGCTTTTCAGCCACCGGGGAGCTGTTTTTT.

The chain carries TRBV5-1 and TRBJ2-3; D unresolved. Germline CDR1 is SGHRS and CDR2 is YFSETQ. The CDR3 extends over 16 amino acids. Trimming cost V 1 base and J 1 base, with 13 bases left between them. The CDR3 bases are TGCGCCAGCAGCTTGTCTACGGACGGCCGCACAGATACGCAGTATTTT. Residues: CASSLSTDGRTDTQYF. The full variable domain, rest sourced from reference TRBV5-1 and TRBJ2-3, is KAGVTQTPRYLIKTRGQQVTLSCSPISGHRSVSWYQQTPGQGLQFLFEYFSETQRNKGNFPGRFSGRQFSNSRSEMNVSTLELGDSALYLCASSLSTDGRTDTQYFGPGTRLTVL.

The chain uses TRBV5-6 and TRBJ2-5; D possibly corresponds to TRBD2 (6 bases). Deletions cut 3 bases from V and 5 bases from J, with 23 bases between. CDR1 is SGHDT, CDR2 YYEEEE, per germline. The length of the CDR3 is 17 residues. The CDR3 sequence is CASSSPRPTRDRETQYF. Written as DNA, the CDR3 is TGTGCCAGCAGCTCGCCTCGACCTACGCGGGATAGGGAGACCCAGTACTTC.

This clone has only a few counts. Other nucleotide sequences in the sample specify the same CDR3. This sequence joins TRBV19 and TRBJ2-2, with 13 bases identical to TRBD2. With 8 bases clipped from V and 6 bases from J, the junction kept 3 bases outside the gene matches. Germline V gene sequence: CDR1 LNHDA, CDR2 SQIVND (reference sequence). The CDR3 consists of 14 residues. CDR3 protein: CASRLAGGPGELFF. The CDR3 DNA is TGTGCCAGTCGACTAGCGGGAGGCCCCGGGGAGCTGTTTTTT.

This clone was detected once. This rearrangement joins TRBV4-3 to TRBJ1-4, with D unclear. CDR3 length: 14 residues. Germline-derived CDR1 and CDR2 are LGHNA and YSLEER. V shed 0 bases and J shed 7 bases, with 9 bases lying between them. The CDR3 is CASSQDIGSEKLFF. In DNA form, the CDR3 reads TGCGCCAGCAGCCAAGATATTGGTTCTGAAAAACTGTTTTTT.

The chain couples TRBV30 to TRBJ1-5; no clear D gene. Germline V gene data show CDR1 as GTSNPN and CDR2 as SVGIG (reference sequence). Trimming left V 0 bases short and J 11 bases short, with 17 bases between. The CDR3 length is 14 residues. The chain's CDR3 is CAWSVPPYQESQHF. CDR3 DNA sequence: TGTGCCTGGAGTGTCCCTCCCTACCAAGAGTCCCAGCATTTT. Filled out from reference TRBV30 and TRBJ1-5, the complete variable domain reads SQTIHQWPATLVQPVGSPLSLECTVEGTSNPNLYWYRQAAGRGLQLLFYSVGIGQISSEVPQNLSASRPQDRQFILSSKKLLLSDSGFYLCAWSVPPYQESQHFGDGTRLSIL.

This sequence joins TRBV4-1 and TRBJ2-1; 8 positions agree with TRBD1. The CDR3 consists of 18 residues. V trimming: 0 bases; J trimming: 7 bases; junction bases outside the gene matches: 14. CDR1 is MGHRA, CDR2 YSYEKL, per germline. The CDR3 sequence: CASSQDSGRTGQRNEQFF. CDR3 bases: TGCGCCAGCAGCCAAGATTCTGGTAGGACAGGGCAGCGTAATGAGCAGTTCTTC.

The chain employs TRBV27 and TRBJ1-5, with D tentatively TRBD1 (5 bases). V gave up 4 bases and J gave up 4 bases, with 14 bases separating them. This CDR3 is 15 amino acids long. Germline values: CDR1 MNHEY, CDR2 SMNVEV (reference sequence). The CDR3 sequence: CASSSRGRINQPQHF. Written as DNA, the CDR3 is TGTGCCAGCAGTTCTAGGGGAAGGATTAATCAGCCCCAGCATTTT.

CDR3 nucleotide sequence: TGTGCCAGCAGGCTTACAGGGGCCGGGACCTACAATGAGCAGTTCTTC. Its protein product is CASRLTGAGTYNEQFF. V is TRBV2 and J is TRBJ2-1, with 7 bases identical to TRBD1. CDR3 length: 16 amino acids. Germline V gene sequence: CDR1 SNHLY, CDR2 FYNNEI. With V trimmed by 6 bases and J by 2 bases, 10 bases remained unmatched.

V and J are TRBV7-2 and TRBJ2-1; unclear D gene. Germline CDR1 SGHTA, CDR2 FQGNSA. The CDR3 has 13 amino acids. With 5 bases removed from V and 9 bases from J, the gap between germline ends came to 14 bases. The CDR3 DNA reads TGTGCCAGCAGCCCGCGAGCCCGTGGTGAGCAGTTCTTC. Its translation is CASSPRARGEQFF.

The CDR3 protein is CASSIDNTDTQYF. The CDR3 DNA sequence: TGTGCCAGTAGTATAGATAACACAGATACGCAGTATTTT. The chain employs TRBV19 and TRBJ2-3; D is ambiguous. Germline V gene lookup returns CDR1 LNHDA and CDR2 SQIVND (reference sequence). Trimming cost V 0 bases and J 2 bases, with 3 bases left between them. The CDR3 extends over 13 amino acids.

The rearrangement uses TRBV15 and TRBJ2-1; TRBD2 matches 7 bases. J gave up 4 bases and V 1 base, and 10 bases lay outside the gene matches. From germline, CDR1 is LNHNV and CDR2 YYDKDF (reference sequence). The CDR3 is 17 amino acids. CDR3 nucleotide sequence: TGTGCCACCAGCAGAGCCGGGGGGTGGGACCAATACAATGAGCAGTTCTTC. This encodes CATSRAGGWDQYNEQFF. Combining the CDR3 with reference TRBV15 and TRBJ2-1 gives the whole variable domain DAMVIQNPRYQVTQFGKPVTLSCSQTLNHNVMYWYQQKSSQAPKLLFHYYDKDFNNEADTPDNFQSRRPNTSFCFLDIRSPGLGDTAMYLCATSRAGGWDQYNEQFFGPGTRLTVL.

The CDR3 nucleotides read TGTGCCTGGGGGGACACCTTCTACGAGCAGTACTTC. It yields the protein CAWGDTFYEQYF. V usage is TRBV30 and J usage is TRBJ2-7, with a tentative D call TRBD1 (6 bases). The length of the CDR3 is 12 residues. V was pared by 5 bases and J by 3 bases, with 11 bases between. Germline lookup yields CDR1 GTSNPN and CDR2 SVGIG (reference sequence).

The chain has TRBV4-1 and TRBJ1-5; D might be TRBD1 (5 bases). The V gene's germline CDR1 is MGHRA and CDR2 YSYEKL. V lost 0 bases to trimming and J lost 6 bases, with 15 bases between them. The CDR3 has 16 amino acids. The CDR3 DNA follows: TGCGCCAGCAGCCAAGACGGGGGGAATATTGGTCAGCCCCAGCATTTT. The encoded protein is CASSQDGGNIGQPQHF.

V usage is TRBV2 and J usage is TRBJ2-7; 7 bases map to TRBD1. V dropped 6 bases and J dropped 0; count of bases not matched to a gene: 5. The CDR3 spans 14 residues. Germline V gene lookup returns CDR1 SNHLY and CDR2 FYNNEI. CDR3: CASRLTGPSYEQYF. The CDR3 bases are TGTGCCAGCAGGTTGACAGGGCCCTCCTACGAGCAGTACTTC.

The rearrangement links TRBV7-9 to TRBJ2-1, with TRBD2 matching 8 bases. CDR3 length: 14 residues. Germline-derived CDR1 and CDR2 are SEHNR and FQNEAQ (reference sequence). V lost 5 bases and J lost 4; bases outside the gene matches: 4. DNA of the CDR3: TGTGCCAGCAGCGCTGGACTAGCTTACAATGAGCAGTTCTTC. Translating it yields CASSAGLAYNEQFF.

This chain connects TRBV5-6 to TRBJ2-3; tentative D call: TRBD2 (5 bases). V was pared by 0 bases and J by 6 bases, with 11 bases between. The CDR3 totals 14 residues. The germline V gene encodes CDR1 SGHDT and CDR2 YYEEEE. CDR3: CASSLDVASDTQYF. CDR3 coding DNA: TGTGCCAGCAGCTTGGATGTAGCGAGTGATACGCAGTATTTT.

The chain recombines TRBV28 with TRBJ1-5; D is undetermined. V was cut by 2 bases and J by 2 bases, with 10 bases left in between. The CDR3 runs 15 residues. CDR1 and CDR2 from the germline V gene are MDHEN and SYDVKM. CDR3 coding DNA: TGTGCCAGCAGTTTAGTTCAAAGTGGCAATCAGCCCCAGCATTTT. Amino acids: CASSLVQSGNQPQHF.

Only one count was recorded for this clone. The chain employs TRBV7-9 and TRBJ2-2; D tentatively fits TRBD1 or TRBD2 (6 bases each). The CDR3 loop spans 15 amino acids. The V gene's germline CDR1 is SEHNR and CDR2 FQNEAQ (reference sequence). The V gene lost 6 bases and the J gene lost 4 bases, with 15 bases spanning the gap. The CDR3 DNA sequence: TGTGCCAGCAGACTGGGGGGCGTTGGCACCGGGGAGCTGTTTTTT. Its protein is CASRLGGVGTGELFF.

This clone counts as large (0.1 to 1%). This rearrangement joins TRBV4-3 to TRBJ2-3; D is uncertain. Germline lookup yields CDR1 LGHNA and CDR2 YSLEER. Trimming took off 0 bases at V and 1 base at J, with 2 bases between the two ends. CDR3 size: 13 residues. As DNA, the CDR3 is TGCGCCAGCAGCCAAGAGCGCACAGATACGCAGTATTTT. Residues: CASSQERTDTQYF.

This rearrangement joins TRBV28 to TRBJ1-4; D is unclear. Per the germline V gene, CDR1 is MDHEN and CDR2 is SYDVKM. The germline V and J ends were trimmed by 2 bases and 4 bases, with 8 bases remaining between them. CDR3 length: 14 residues. CDR3: CASSLRGNNEKLFF. CDR3 in DNA: TGTGCCAGCAGTTTACGAGGAAATAATGAAAAACTGTTTTTT.

This chain uses TRBV11-3 with TRBJ1-6; 7 nucleotides line up with TRBD1. CDR3 length: 13 amino acids. Trimming cost V 3 bases and J 11 bases; bases outside gene matches: 4. Germline values: CDR1 SGHNT, CDR2 YENEEA. The CDR3 spells CASSLDGQAPLHF. The CDR3 nucleotides are TGTGCCAGCAGCTTGGACGGACAGGCACCCCTCCACTTT.

This clone has only one observation. The rearrangement joins TRBV7-6 to TRBJ2-1; unclear D gene. CDR1 and CDR2 (germline): SGHVS, FNYEAQ. Trimming removed 6 bases from V and 3 bases from J, with 15 bases in between. The CDR3 sequence is 15 residues long. The CDR3 DNA sequence: TGTGCCAGCAGTTCGGAAGTCGCCGGCTACAATGAGCAGTTCTTC. Protein sequence: CASSSEVAGYNEQFF. The variable domain in full, with the rest retrieved from reference TRBV7-6 and TRBJ2-1, is GAGVSQSPRYKVTKRGQDVALRCDPISGHVSLYWYRQALGQGPEFLTYFNYEAQQDKSGLPNDRFSAERPEGSISTLTIQRTEQRDSAMYRCASSSEVAGYNEQFFGPGTRLTVL.

The chain recombines TRBV5-4 with TRBJ1-4; TRBD1 matches 7 bases. This CDR3 has 15 amino acids. The junction had 2 bases not matched to a gene; V was cut back by 0 bases and J by 3 bases. The V gene's germline CDR1 is SGHNT and CDR2 YYREEE (reference sequence). CDR3 in amino acids: CASSLDRGANEKLFF. In DNA form, the CDR3 reads TGTGCCAGCAGCTTGGACAGGGGTGCTAATGAAAAACTGTTTTTT.

This clone occurred a few times. The V and J genes are TRBV7-9 and TRBJ1-2; 10 bases match TRBD1. Looked up from germline, CDR1 is SEHNR and CDR2 is FQNEAQ (reference sequence). There are 13 residues in the CDR3. Germline trimming cut 4 bases from V and 14 bases from J; bases unmatched to any gene: 10. DNA of the CDR3: TGTGCCAGCAGCTGGGCGGGACAGGGGTTTCGTACCTTC. Its protein product is CASSWAGQGFRTF.

This rearrangement joins TRBV19 to TRBJ2-1; 10 bases fit TRBD1. After removal of 3 bases from V and 7 bases from J, the junction contained 9 bases not matched to a gene. The CDR3 runs to 16 residues. Germline assignment: CDR1 LNHDA and CDR2 SQIVND (reference sequence). The CDR3 nucleotides read TGTGCCAGTAGTATGGGGGGACAGGGGCCTTGGAATGAGCAGTTCTTC. Protein: CASSMGGQGPWNEQFF.

J is TRBJ2-7 and V is TRBV15, with D perhaps given as TRBD1 or TRBD2 (6 bases each). V was cut by 3 bases and J by 4 bases, with 13 bases left in between. Germline V gene data show CDR1 as LNHNV and CDR2 as YYDKDF (reference sequence). This CDR3 comprises 14 residues. In DNA, the CDR3 is TGTGCCACCAGCAGTCCACGGGGGCTGTACGAGCAGTACTTC. Its translation: CATSSPRGLYEQYF.

J is TRBJ1-1 and V is TRBV30; D not certain. Germline loops: CDR1 GTSNPN, CDR2 SVGIG (reference sequence). The CDR3 is 12 amino acids. V was clipped by 8 bases and J by 2 bases, with 12 bases between them. CDR3 coding DNA: TGTGCCCTTTCTCAGGTTAACACTGAAGCTTTCTTT. Translating it yields CALSQVNTEAFF.